A single sample gave rise to the 26 T cell receptor beta chains below, sequenced in a study of shared clonotypes between healthy human individuals. Sequencing was performed with immunoSEQ multiplex PCR; in TCRdb, only in-frame clones are kept and a portion is missing. Of around 480,000 clones listed, roughly 85% are singletons. Sequencing was done on a sample of PBMCs. These receptors were collected from a woman aged 40 to 50 in good health. Some clones in this sample may be carry-over from other donors' samples.

V and J are TRBV4-2 and TRBJ2-1; tentatively, D is TRBD2 (5 bases). This CDR3 is 14 amino acids long. V was shortened by 3 bases and J by 0 bases, with 6 bases between the two germline ends. The germline V gene has CDR1 LGHNA and CDR2 YNFKEQ. This CDR3 is CASSHGDSYNEQFF. CDR3 nucleotide sequence: TGTGCCAGCAGCCACGGGGACTCCTACAATGAGCAGTTCTTC.

The chain couples TRBV7-2 to TRBJ2-7, with D perhaps given as TRBD1 or TRBD2 (6 bases each). Germline CDR1 is SGHTA and CDR2 is FQGNSA. V was cut by 4 bases and J by 1 base, with 14 bases left in between. CDR3 length: 15 residues. The CDR3 sequence is CASSSVGGLSYEQYF. The CDR3 DNA reads as TGTGCCAGCAGCTCCGTTGGGGGGCTATCCTACGAGCAGTACTTC.

The V gene is TRBV19, the J gene TRBJ2-1; 10 bases fit TRBD2. Germline V CDR1 and CDR2: LNHDA, SQIVND (reference sequence). The CDR3 length is 15 residues. Trimming at V came to 7 bases and at J to 7 bases, leaving 10 bases not matched to a gene. The CDR3 is CASTKREGSWNEQFF. The CDR3 DNA follows: TGTGCCAGTACTAAGCGGGAGGGTTCTTGGAATGAGCAGTTCTTC.

As regards this clone: Other DNA sequences in the same sample also yield this CDR3. The rearrangement links TRBV9 to TRBJ2-7; 15 nucleotides agree with TRBD2. Per the germline V gene, CDR1 is SGDLS and CDR2 is YYNGEE. The length of the CDR3 is 15 residues. The ends lost 4 bases at V and 4 bases at J; junction bases unmatched: 3. The CDR3 DNA is TGTGCCAGCAGCCCGGGACTAGCGGGAGGTTACGAGCAGTACTTC. It translates to CASSPGLAGGYEQYF.

The chain carries TRBV27 and TRBJ2-1; 7 bases fit TRBD2. V lost 6 bases to trimming and J lost 8 bases; unmatched junction nucleotides: 13. The CDR3 consists of 15 residues. CDR1 is MNHEY and CDR2 is SMNVEV in the germline V gene (reference sequence). The CDR3 loop reads CASRPYLRETHEQFF. CDR3 nucleotides: TGTGCCAGCAGACCCTATCTGCGGGAGACGCATGAGCAGTTCTTC.

This clone has more than one count but fewer than ten. Other DNA sequences in the sample encode the same CDR3. Written as DNA, the CDR3 is TGTGCCAGCAGTACGCGGGACAGGGGAGACTATGGCTACACCTTC. Translated: CASSTRDRGDYGYTF. The rearrangement joins TRBV27 to TRBJ1-2; 10 bases are a match to TRBD1. V shed 5 bases, J shed 3 bases, and the junction held 6 bases outside the gene matches. The CDR3 runs to 15 residues. Looked up from germline, CDR1 is MNHEY and CDR2 is SMNVEV (reference sequence).

J is TRBJ1-4 and V is TRBV11-2; D is possibly TRBD1 (5 bases). Germline CDR1 reads SGHAT; CDR2 reads FQNNGV. This CDR3 contains 16 residues. V gave up 1 base and J gave up 7 bases, with 16 bases separating them. The CDR3 DNA follows: TGTGCCAGCAGCTTAGCCGGGCGGGGGAGGGCTGAAAAACTGTTTTTT. Translating it yields CASSLAGRGRAEKLFF.

The chain joins TRBV2 to TRBJ2-1; 12 positions match TRBD1. V trimming: 0 bases; J trimming: 7 bases; junction bases outside the gene matches: 7. The CDR3 contains 17 residues. Germline V lookup: CDR1 SNHLY, CDR2 FYNNEI. The CDR3 sequence is CASSEALGTGGGNEQFF. The CDR3 DNA reads as TGTGCCAGCAGTGAAGCGCTTGGGACAGGGGGCGGGAATGAGCAGTTCTTC.

V usage is TRBV27 and J usage is TRBJ2-5; TRBD2 matches 11 bases. CDR3 length: 16 residues. The trim removed 5 bases at V and 5 bases at J, leaving 10 bases unmatched. Germline lookup yields CDR1 MNHEY and CDR2 SMNVEV (reference sequence). The CDR3 loop is CASSILGLAGLETQYF. The DNA of the CDR3 is TGTGCCAGCAGTATACTAGGACTAGCGGGTTTGGAGACCCAGTACTTC.

The chain uses TRBV6-1 and TRBJ2-7, with 7 bases identical to TRBD1. Per the germline V gene, CDR1 is MNHNS and CDR2 is SASEGT. This CDR3 region has 13 residues. The V gene end was trimmed by 7 bases and the J gene end by 6 bases; junction bases not matched to a gene: 9. The CDR3 loop is CASTGRRDSEQYF. CDR3 DNA: TGTGCCAGCACCGGACGAAGGGACAGCGAGCAGTACTTC.

The CDR3 DNA reads TGTGCCAGCAGACTTAGTTCTAGCGGGAGTTACGAGCAGTACTTC. Its translation: CASRLSSSGSYEQYF. The chain has TRBV7-2 and TRBJ2-7, with 10 bases that match TRBD2. CDR1 and CDR2 (germline): SGHTA, FQGNSA. Trimming at V came to 6 bases and at J to 4 bases, leaving 9 bases not matched to a gene. This CDR3 is 15 amino acids long.

The chain is built from TRBV7-9 and TRBJ1-2; TRBD1 matches 8 bases. Germline CDR1 SEHNR, CDR2 FQNEAQ (reference sequence). The CDR3 is 13 amino acids. V lost 4 bases and J lost 4; bases outside the gene matches: 2. In DNA, the CDR3 is TGTGCCAGCAGCTCAACAGGGGGCTATGGCTACACCTTC. It is translated as CASSSTGGYGYTF. Combining the CDR3 with reference TRBV7-9 and TRBJ1-2 gives the whole variable domain DTGVSQNPRHKITKRGQNVTFRCDPISEHNRLYWYRQTLGQGPEFLTYFQNEAQLEKSRLLSDRFSAERPKGSFSTLEIQRTEQGDSAMYLCASSSTGGYGYTFGSGTRLTVV.

CDR3 sequence: CASSQIWDTEAFF. The CDR3 DNA sequence: TGCGCCAGCAGCCAAATCTGGGACACTGAAGCTTTCTTT. The chain combines TRBV4-1 with TRBJ1-1; no clear D gene. The germline CDR1 and CDR2 sequences are MGHRA and YSYEKL. The V end was cut by 2 bases, the J end by 3 bases, with 7 bases between. This CDR3 region has 13 residues.

This clone was observed many times. The V and J genes are TRBV7-6 and TRBJ1-1; no reliable D call. CDR1 SGHVS and CDR2 FNYEAQ come from the germline V gene. The CDR3 is 13 residues long. Trimming pared 5 bases from V and 0 bases from J, leaving 7 bases between. The CDR3 region has the DNA TGTGCCAGCAGCCAAGCCCTGAACACTGAAGCTTTCTTT. As protein: CASSQALNTEAFF.

The genes are TRBV19 and TRBJ2-2, with TRBD1 matching over 7 bases. V was clipped by 7 bases and J by 7 bases; unmatched bases: 9. The germline V gene has CDR1 LNHDA and CDR2 SQIVND (reference sequence). This CDR3 spans 14 amino acids. The CDR3 here is CASTSTGFGGELFF. The CDR3 nucleotides are TGTGCCAGTACCTCGACAGGGTTCGGCGGGGAGCTGTTTTTT.

V is TRBV5-1 and J is TRBJ1-1; 8 nucleotides match TRBD1. Losses at the gene ends were 4 bases for V and 1 base for J; bases not matched to a gene: 3. The germline gives CDR1 SGHRS, CDR2 YFSETQ. The CDR3 contains 14 residues. The CDR3 loop is CASSGTGGNTEAFF. For the CDR3, the DNA is TGCGCCAGCAGCGGGACAGGTGGGAACACTGAAGCTTTCTTT.

The CDR3 reads CASSRIPGSYEQYF. Here the CDR3 DNA reads TGTGCCAGCAGCCGGATCCCCGGCTCCTACGAGCAGTACTTC. J is TRBJ2-7 and V is TRBV7-9; D is ambiguous. Trimming left V 5 bases short and J 0 bases short, with 11 bases between. The V gene's germline CDR1 is SEHNR and CDR2 FQNEAQ (reference sequence). This CDR3 is built from 14 residues.

The chain is built from TRBV2 and TRBJ2-5, with TRBD2 matching over 10 bases. V was clipped by 5 bases and J by 7 bases; unmatched bases: 7. The CDR3 has 14 amino acids. Germline CDR1 SNHLY, CDR2 FYNNEI. The CDR3 sequence: CASSSGRADGTQYF. The CDR3 DNA reads TGTGCCAGCAGTAGCGGGAGGGCCGACGGGACCCAGTACTTC.

The V and J genes are TRBV18 and TRBJ1-1, with 7 nucleotides matching TRBD1. V was pared by 1 base and J by 3 bases, with 8 bases of the junction left unmatched. The CDR3 length is 16 residues. Germline values: CDR1 KGHSH, CDR2 LQKENI. The CDR3: CASSPQGASGDTEAFF. Written as DNA, the CDR3 is TGTGCCAGCTCACCACAGGGGGCAAGTGGGGACACTGAAGCTTTCTTT.

This clone was detected ten times or more. The CDR3 reads CASSLEASGRAWADTQYF. CDR3 DNA: TGTGCCAGCAGCTTAGAGGCTAGCGGGAGGGCATGGGCAGATACGCAGTATTTT. The rearrangement joins TRBV7-8 to TRBJ2-3; TRBD2 matches 12 bases. Trimming removed 1 base from V and 4 bases from J; junction bases left unmatched: 9. In germline, CDR1 is SGHVS, CDR2 FQNEAQ. This CDR3 region has 18 residues.

The V call is TRBV10-3, the J call TRBJ2-5; the match to TRBD1 covers 10 bases. V shed 5 bases and J 3 bases; nucleotides not matched to a gene: 9. This CDR3 is built from 16 residues. Germline V gene data show CDR1 as ENHRY and CDR2 as SYGVKD. The DNA of the CDR3 is TGTGCCATCAGTTCCTCAGTGGGACAGGGGAAAGAGACCCAGTACTTC. Translation gives CAISSSVGQGKETQYF.

The CDR3 DNA reads TGTGCCAGTAGTATTGCAGGATTCAATCAGCCCCAGCATTTT. Its protein product is CASSIAGFNQPQHF. V usage is TRBV19 and J usage is TRBJ1-5; D is uncertain. This CDR3 comprises 14 residues. The germline CDR1 and CDR2 sequences are LNHDA and SQIVND (reference sequence). Trimming removed 3 bases from V and 3 bases from J, with 9 bases in between.

This clone was seen more than once but under ten times. The genes are TRBV4-2 and TRBJ2-2; D not certain. The germline V gene encodes CDR1 LGHNA and CDR2 YNFKEQ. The CDR3 extends over 21 amino acids. V dropped 4 bases and J dropped 0 bases, with 27 bases sitting between them. The CDR3 nucleotides read TGTGCCAGCAGCCCCGACCCACGGTACCAAAGGCGCCGGGCGAACACCGGGGAGCTGTTTTTT. This translates into CASSPDPRYQRRRANTGELFF.

The V and J genes are TRBV4-2 and TRBJ2-7; 7 nucleotides match TRBD2. CDR1 is LGHNA, CDR2 YNFKEQ, per germline. V lost 1 base to trimming and J lost 1 base; unmatched junction nucleotides: 4. The CDR3 consists of 15 residues. The CDR3 is CASSQGGTTSYEQYF. CDR3 DNA: TGTGCCAGCAGCCAAGGAGGGACTACTTCCTACGAGCAGTACTTC.

This clone was found once. The chain joins TRBV5-4 to TRBJ2-1; 7 bases match TRBD2. The CDR3 length is 17 residues. Germline V gene data show CDR1 as SGHNT and CDR2 as YYREEE (reference sequence). The junction had 10 bases not matched to a gene; V was cut back by 4 bases and J by 0 bases. CDR3 protein: CASSPGGRTSSYNEQFF. CDR3 sequence (DNA): TGTGCCAGCAGCCCCGGTGGGCGGACTAGCTCCTACAATGAGCAGTTCTTC.

This chain links TRBV11-2 with TRBJ2-3; D is undetermined. Germline V CDR1 and CDR2: SGHAT, FQNNGV. V lost 1 base and J 2 bases, leaving 13 bases between the germline ends. This CDR3 region has 16 residues. CDR3 sequence reads: CASSLGTQRDTDTQYF. The CDR3, as DNA: TGTGCCAGCAGCTTAGGAACCCAGCGCGACACAGATACGCAGTATTTT.